This record covers a single T cell receptor beta chain. The sample belongs to a study of blood T cell repertoires in COVID-19. The wider study: COVID-19 samples from acute and convalescent phases originated in the United States, Italy and Spain. PBMCs, B-cell-depleted T cells, or T cells were the source of the cDNA or gDNA that made up the material.

Seattle cases were enrolled at active infection and followed longitudinally. The authors' processing: Reference gene primer amplification gave nucleated cell count estimates. Sequencing was performed with immunoSEQ multiplex PCR; in TCRdb, only in-frame clones are kept and a portion is missing. That table furnishes V, J and clone size, whereas the DNA furnished D and trimming. The sample records roughly 150,000 clones, approximately 87% being singletons. CDR3 length equals 13 residues. Between the trimmed V and J ends, which lost 6 bases and 5 bases, there was a span of 13 bases. Germline CDR1 MDHEN, CDR2 SYDVKM.

The chain has TRBV28 and TRBJ1-2; tentatively, D is TRBD1 (6 bases). Sequences were obtained from peripheral blood. This TCR came from a woman aged 70-85 years with COVID-19, enrolled during active disease. CDR3 in amino acids: CASSVQGSYGYTF. CDR3 nucleotides: TGTGCCAGCAGCGTTCAGGGGTCGTATGGCTACACCTTC.